These T cell receptor beta chains were read from a single sample in a study of blood T cell repertoires in COVID-19. Method: immunoSEQ multiplex PCR; TCRdb's copy keeps in-frame clones and lacks some. The sample lists 180,000 or so clones; approximately 91% were seen once. Sample: peripheral blood. The receptors shown here come from a middle-aged man with acute or convalescent COVID-19. Both conserved end residues are trimmed from each CDR3.

TRBV6-6	TRBJ2-7	ASSWTSVSPYEQY
TRBV29-1	TRBJ1-1	SVWTGMNTEAF
TRBV27	TRBJ1-4	ASSSLYREKLF
TRBV30	TRBJ2-7	AWGYLTQNSYEQY
TRBV5-3	TRBJ1-3	ARNQAPSPRGNTIY
TRBV12-5	TRBJ1-1	ASGSTQTGGGVITEAF
TRBV28	TRBJ2-3	ASSLTGQESWN
TRBV15	TRBJ1-1	ATSREEGRPGNTEAF
TRBV11-2	TRBJ2-5	ASSLEIVSPQY
TRBV4-1	TRBJ1-2	ASSQVGEGQLYYGYT
TRBV4-1	TRBJ1-1	ASSQAYSAMNTEAF
TRBV20-1	TRBJ2-2	SASQGNLNTGELF
TRBV24-1	TRBJ2-2	ATSDWGGMNTGELF
TRBV25-1	TRBJ1-2	ASSEGGPYGYT
TRBV28	TRBJ2-7	ASSLPRTSFPYEQY
TRBV9	TRBJ2-1	ASSRQRGPYNEQF
TRBV11-2	TRBJ1-2	ASSLAGGFGYT
TRBV5-1	TRBJ1-2	ASSLVGQGKDYGYT
TRBV10-1	TRBJ1-2	ASSESGAAGYT
TRBV5-4	TRBJ2-3	ASSLGVAAGTDTQY
TRBV18	TRBJ2-7	ASSPNYEQY
TRBV9	TRBJ2-1	ASNGLAGNNEQF
TRBV12-3/TRBV12-4	TRBJ2-2	AASAVTGELF
TRBV27	TRBJ1-5	ASSLRSGGNQPQH
TRBV5-6	TRBJ1-1	ASGPTGRNTEAF
TRBV5-1	TRBJ1-3	ASSPGRGERFPGSGNTIY
TRBV15	TRBJ2-1	ATSRDLRGPEQF
TRBV12-5	TRBJ1-3	ASGLVTSLAGNTIY
TRBV7-3	TRBJ1-2	ASATGGKANYGYT
TRBV11-1	TRBJ1-1	ASSPGGEIMNTEAF
TRBV2	TRBJ2-3	ASRSSSTTTSTDTQY
TRBV7-2	TRBJ2-5	ASSPDRYQETQY
TRBV6-2/TRBV6-3	TRBJ1-5	ASSYGGPGQGIGQPQH
TRBV30	TRBJ2-1	AWSIGTSGFYNEQF
TRBV9	TRBJ1-2	ASSEGEGKFYGYT
TRBV5-1	TRBJ2-7	ASSLAPRTGVPYEQY
TRBV7-2	TRBJ2-1	ASSSGLAGGPEQF
TRBV5-1	TRBJ1-1	ASSLNTNTEAF
TRBV7-6	TRBJ2-3	ASRPLASGTDTQY
TRBV5-5	TRBJ1-6	ASSLRLSSYNSPLH
TRBV10-3	TRBJ1-2	AISDWTDYYGYT
TRBV20-1	TRBJ2-1	SAIELVNEQF
TRBV7-9	TRBJ2-3	ASSLGLAGAKDTQY
TRBV27	TRBJ2-2	ASSINRGRDTGELF
TRBV3-1/TRBV3-2	TRBJ1-3	ASSHWRRNRPSGNTIY
TRBV3-1/TRBV3-2	TRBJ2-1	ASSPPGLVNEQF
TRBV6-1	TRBJ2-3	ASSEAAPTDTQY
TRBV5-1	TRBJ2-5	ASSSFGTSEQETQY
TRBV6-4	TRBJ1-6	ASGSSYNSPLH
TRBV18	TRBJ2-3	ASSLVARGSDTQY
TRBV2	TRBJ2-5	ASLTRERGQETQY
TRBV18	TRBJ1-1	ASSPSGGTEAF
TRBV6-5	TRBJ2-1	ASSLPGEQF
TRBV5-4	TRBJ1-6	ASSPGTATTHYNSPLH
TRBV9	TRBJ2-1	ASSVALSGQGASNEQF